This entry lists 16 T cell receptor beta chains sequenced from one sample in a study of long-term antiretroviral therapy in people with HIV. Version v3.0 of the immunoSEQ assay was performed at survey level. The table came from immunoSEQ multiplex PCR; TCRdb's copy has only in-frame clones and leaves some out. The sample holds 21,000 or so clones; over 75% are singletons and the top ten take 5%. Material: unsorted PBMCs, obtained 0.3 years after starting antiretroviral therapy. These receptors were collected from a man over 45 with HIV.

This chain uses TRBV10-1 with TRBJ1-1; D gene unclear. Germline CDR1 WNHNN, CDR2 SYGVQD (reference sequence). This CDR3 has 13 amino acids. The V end was cut by 4 bases, the J end by 0 bases, with 6 bases between. As DNA, the CDR3 is TGCGCCAGCAGTGCCCAGATGAACACTGAAGCTTTCTTT. This gives the protein CASSAQMNTEAFF.

This clone was recorded once. This chain connects TRBV28 to TRBJ1-1; no definite D call. Germline CDR1 MDHEN, CDR2 SYDVKM. This CDR3 spans 15 amino acids. V gave up 3 bases and J gave up 5 bases, with 16 bases separating them. The CDR3 protein is CASSFGLGGRTEAFF. DNA of the CDR3: TGTGCCAGCAGTTTTGGACTGGGAGGGAGAACTGAAGCTTTCTTT.

This clone appeared once. V and J are TRBV7-2 and TRBJ2-7; no firm D call. Germline V CDR1 and CDR2: SGHTA, FQGNSA. V was clipped by 0 bases and J by 5 bases, with 5 bases between them. The CDR3 loop spans 12 amino acids. The CDR3 protein is CASSLALDEQYF. CDR3 sequence (DNA): TGTGCCAGCAGCTTAGCGCTCGACGAGCAGTACTTC.

The gene calls are TRBV5-6 and TRBJ2-4, with 14 bases identical to TRBD2. Germline CDR1 reads SGHDT; CDR2 reads YYEEEE. The CDR3 extends over 18 amino acids. After removal of 4 bases from V and 0 bases from J, the junction contained 6 bases not matched to a gene. CDR3 sequence (DNA): TGTGCCAGCAGCGACGGGACTAGCGGGAGAAGAGCCAAAAACATTCAGTACTTC. Protein: CASSDGTSGRRAKNIQYF. Full variable domain (rest looked up from reference TRBV5-6 and TRBJ2-4): DAGVTQSPTHLIKTRGQQVTLRCSPKSGHDTVSWYQQALGQGPQFIFQYYEEEERQRGNFPDRFSGHQFPNYSSELNVNALLLGDSALYLCASSDGTSGRRAKNIQYFGAGTRLSVL.

J is TRBJ1-1 and V is TRBV9; the D gene is possibly TRBD1 (5 bases). CDR3 length: 14 residues. The V gene lost 7 bases and the J gene lost 4 bases, with 17 bases spanning the gap. The germline gives CDR1 SGDLS, CDR2 YYNGEE. This CDR3 is CASGRGPHGTEAFF. DNA for the CDR3: TGTGCCAGCGGGCGGGGCCCCCATGGCACTGAAGCTTTCTTT.

This chain uses TRBV27 with TRBJ1-2, with D hard to call. Trimming shortened V by 3 bases and J by 8 bases, and 16 bases separated the two germline ends. The CDR3 consists of 14 residues. Germline V gene lookup returns CDR1 MNHEY and CDR2 SMNVEV (reference sequence). The CDR3 protein is CASSLTGTVDGYTF. CDR3 DNA sequence: TGTGCCAGCAGTTTGACCGGTACAGTTGACGGCTACACCTTC.

The rearrangement uses TRBV7-2 and TRBJ2-7; 9 nucleotides align to TRBD2. Germline CDR1 SGHTA, CDR2 FQGNSA. With 1 base clipped from V and 2 bases from J, the junction kept 3 bases outside the gene matches. The CDR3 totals 15 residues. Here the CDR3 reads CASSLERGDAYEQYF. DNA of the CDR3: TGTGCCAGCAGCTTAGAGCGGGGGGATGCCTACGAGCAGTACTTC.

The chain links TRBV19 to TRBJ2-5; 9 bases agree with TRBD2. The J call may be in error: the DNA end matches TRBJ2-7 better. The CDR3 has 14 amino acids. CDR1 LNHDA and CDR2 SQIVND come from the germline V gene (reference sequence). CDR3 sequence: CASSMGREGYEQYF. The CDR3 DNA is TGTGCCAGTAGTATGGGGCGGGAGGGCTACGAGCAGTACTTC.

The chain recombines TRBV27 with TRBJ2-7; D possibly corresponds to TRBD2 (6 bases). Germline V gene sequence: CDR1 MNHEY, CDR2 SMNVEV (reference sequence). The CDR3 sequence is 15 residues long. V was clipped by 4 bases and J by 7 bases, with 20 bases between them. CDR3: CASSSHRDLEGEQYF. The CDR3 DNA is TGTGCCAGCAGTTCCCACCGGGACCTGGAGGGGGAGCAGTACTTC.

V usage is TRBV9 and J usage is TRBJ2-7, with D perhaps given as TRBD1 or TRBD2 (6 bases each). The germline gives CDR1 SGDLS, CDR2 YYNGEE. The CDR3 is 16 residues long. V lost 2 bases and J 1 base, leaving 16 bases between the germline ends. The CDR3 sequence is CASSVSLGGPSYEQYF. For the CDR3, the DNA is TGTGCCAGCAGCGTGTCCCTCGGGGGCCCTTCCTACGAGCAGTACTTC.

The chain couples TRBV11-2 to TRBJ1-2; a weak D match, TRBD1 (5 bases). This CDR3 is built from 14 residues. Trimming took off 0 bases at V and 3 bases at J, with 8 bases between the two ends. Germline values: CDR1 SGHAT, CDR2 FQNNGV. The CDR3 here is CASSLDGGHYGYTF. Here the CDR3 DNA reads TGTGCCAGCAGCTTAGATGGGGGTCACTATGGCTACACCTTC. Supplemented by reference TRBV11-2 and TRBJ1-2, the full variable domain reads EAGVAQSPRYKIIEKRQSVAFWCNPISGHATLYWYQQILGQGPKLLIQFQNNGVVDDSQLPKDRFSAERLKGVDSTLKIQPAKLEDSAVYLCASSLDGGHYGYTFGSGTRLTVV.

The CDR3 DNA reads as TGTGCCAGCAGCCCCCCCCTGGACAACCAAGAGACCCAGTACTTC. It is translated as CASSPPLDNQETQYF. The rearrangement joins TRBV13 to TRBJ2-5, with D maybe TRBD1 (5 bases). CDR3 length: 15 amino acids. Between the trimmed V and J ends, which lost 5 bases and 0 bases, there was a span of 13 bases. Per the germline V gene, CDR1 is PRHDT and CDR2 is FYEKMQ (reference sequence).

The gene calls are TRBV4-3 and TRBJ2-3; D remains ambiguous. Germline V CDR1 and CDR2: LGHNA, YSLEER. The CDR3 consists of 16 residues. V lost 0 bases to trimming and J lost 4 bases, with 14 bases between them. As DNA, the CDR3 is TGCGCCAGCAGCCAAGATCAAGCGAACCGCGCAGATACGCAGTATTTT. Its translation: CASSQDQANRADTQYF.

This chain connects TRBV5-1 to TRBJ1-1; no definite D call. CDR3 length equals 14 residues. CDR1 SGHRS and CDR2 YFSETQ come from the germline V gene. The V gene lost 4 bases and the J gene lost 3 bases, with 13 bases spanning the gap. The CDR3 spells CASSVRRSDTEAFF. The CDR3 nucleotides are TGCGCCAGCAGCGTAAGACGTTCAGACACTGAAGCTTTCTTT.

The CDR3 DNA reads TGTGCCAGCAGCCAGGGCCTCTCCTACGAGCAGTACTTC. It is translated as CASSQGLSYEQYF. The V and J genes are TRBV28 and TRBJ2-7; D is perhaps TRBD1 (5 bases). Per the germline V gene, CDR1 is MDHEN and CDR2 is SYDVKM. V lost 6 bases and J 0 bases, leaving 9 bases between the germline ends. This CDR3 has 13 residues.

This clone appeared a single time. The rearrangement uses TRBV5-4 and TRBJ1-4, with D possibly matching TRBD1 (6 bases). From germline, CDR1 is SGHNT and CDR2 YYREEE (reference sequence). CDR3 size: 15 residues. V was cut by 2 bases and J by 7 bases, with 15 bases left in between. This CDR3 reads CASSLVGAKVEKLFF. As DNA, the CDR3 is TGTGCCAGCAGCTTAGTGGGGGCAAAGGTTGAAAAACTGTTTTTT.